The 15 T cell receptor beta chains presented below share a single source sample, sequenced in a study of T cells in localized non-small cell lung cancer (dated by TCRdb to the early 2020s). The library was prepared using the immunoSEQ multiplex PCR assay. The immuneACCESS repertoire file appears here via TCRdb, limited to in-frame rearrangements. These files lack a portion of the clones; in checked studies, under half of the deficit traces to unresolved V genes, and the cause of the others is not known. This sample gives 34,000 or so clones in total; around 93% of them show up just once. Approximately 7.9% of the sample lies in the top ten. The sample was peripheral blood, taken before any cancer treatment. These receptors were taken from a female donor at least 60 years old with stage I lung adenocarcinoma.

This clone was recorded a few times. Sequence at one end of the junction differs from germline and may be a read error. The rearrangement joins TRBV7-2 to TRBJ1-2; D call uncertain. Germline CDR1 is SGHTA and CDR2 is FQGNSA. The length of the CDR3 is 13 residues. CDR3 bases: TGTGCCAGTAGCTCAGCAGCCTCCTATGGCTACACCTTC. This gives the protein CASSSAASYGYTF.

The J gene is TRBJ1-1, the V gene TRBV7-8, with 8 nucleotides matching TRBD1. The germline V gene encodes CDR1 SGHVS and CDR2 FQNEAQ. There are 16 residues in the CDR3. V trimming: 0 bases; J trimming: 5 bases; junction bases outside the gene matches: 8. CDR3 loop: CASSLAGPTGGTEAFF. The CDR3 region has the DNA TGTGCCAGCAGCTTAGCGGGTCCAACAGGGGGAACTGAAGCTTTCTTT.

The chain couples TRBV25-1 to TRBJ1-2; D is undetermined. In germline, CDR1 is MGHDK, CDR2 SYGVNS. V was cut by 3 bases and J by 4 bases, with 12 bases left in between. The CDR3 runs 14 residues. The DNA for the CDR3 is TGTGCCAGCAGTGAGGACCGGTATGGCTATGGCTACACCTTC. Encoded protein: CASSEDRYGYGYTF.

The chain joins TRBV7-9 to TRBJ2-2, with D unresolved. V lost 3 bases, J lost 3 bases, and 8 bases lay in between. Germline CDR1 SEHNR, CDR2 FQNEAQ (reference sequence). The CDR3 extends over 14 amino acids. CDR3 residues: CASSFDPYTGELFF. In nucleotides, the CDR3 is TGTGCCAGCAGCTTCGACCCTTACACCGGGGAGCTGTTTTTT.

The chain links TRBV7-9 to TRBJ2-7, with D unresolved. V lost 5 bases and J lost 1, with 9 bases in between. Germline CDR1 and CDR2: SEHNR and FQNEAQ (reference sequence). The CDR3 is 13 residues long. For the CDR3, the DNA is TGTGCCAGCAGCCAATCGGTATCCTACGAGCAGTACTTC. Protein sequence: CASSQSVSYEQYF.

CDR3 amino acids: CASSPRGFDYNEQFF. CDR3 sequence (DNA): TGTGCCAGCAGCCCCCGGGGGTTCGACTACAATGAGCAGTTCTTC. The rearrangement joins TRBV7-9 to TRBJ2-1; D might be TRBD2 (6 bases). This CDR3 is built from 15 residues. The V gene lost 5 bases and the J gene lost 3 bases, with 14 bases spanning the gap. The germline CDR1 and CDR2 sequences are SEHNR and FQNEAQ (reference sequence).

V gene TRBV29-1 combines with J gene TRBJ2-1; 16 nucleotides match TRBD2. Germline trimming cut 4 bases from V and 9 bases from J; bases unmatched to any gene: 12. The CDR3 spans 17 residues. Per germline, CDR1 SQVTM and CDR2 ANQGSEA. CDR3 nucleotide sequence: TGCAGCGTTGGGGGGACTAGCGGGAGGGCCGTTAGTATTGAGCAGTTCTTC. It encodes CSVGGTSGRAVSIEQFF.

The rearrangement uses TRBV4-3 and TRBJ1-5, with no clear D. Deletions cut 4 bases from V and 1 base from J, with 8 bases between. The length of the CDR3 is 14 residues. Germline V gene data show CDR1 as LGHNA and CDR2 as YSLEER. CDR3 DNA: TGCGCCAGCAGCCCGGGAGCGAGCAATCAGCCCCAGCATTTT. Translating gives CASSPGASNQPQHF.

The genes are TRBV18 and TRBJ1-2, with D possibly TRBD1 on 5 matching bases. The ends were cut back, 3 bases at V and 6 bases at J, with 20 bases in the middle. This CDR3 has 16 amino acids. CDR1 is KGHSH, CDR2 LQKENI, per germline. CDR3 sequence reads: CASSPLSGRDGDGYTF. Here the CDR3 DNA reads TGTGCCAGCTCACCTCTATCCGGCAGGGACGGTGATGGCTACACCTTC.

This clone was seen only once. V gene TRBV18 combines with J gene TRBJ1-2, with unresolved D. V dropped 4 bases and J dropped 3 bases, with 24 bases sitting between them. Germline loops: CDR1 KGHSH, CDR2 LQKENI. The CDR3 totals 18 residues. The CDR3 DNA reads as TGTGCCAGCTCACTAAAAAAATCACCGTCGGTCGGGGACTATGGCTACACCTTC. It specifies CASSLKKSPSVGDYGYTF.

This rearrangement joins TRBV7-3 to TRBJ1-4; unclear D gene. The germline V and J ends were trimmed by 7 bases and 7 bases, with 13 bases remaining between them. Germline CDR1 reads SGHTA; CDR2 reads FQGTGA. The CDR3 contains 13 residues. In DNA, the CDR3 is TGTGCCAGCATTTGGGAGAGTTTTGAAAAACTGTTTTTT. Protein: CASIWESFEKLFF. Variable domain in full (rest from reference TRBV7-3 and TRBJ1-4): GAGVSQTPSNKVTEKGKYVELRCDPISGHTALYWYRQSLGQGPEFLIYFQGTGAADDSGLPNDRFFAVRPEGSVSTLKIQRTERGDSAVYLCASIWESFEKLFFGSGTQLSVL.

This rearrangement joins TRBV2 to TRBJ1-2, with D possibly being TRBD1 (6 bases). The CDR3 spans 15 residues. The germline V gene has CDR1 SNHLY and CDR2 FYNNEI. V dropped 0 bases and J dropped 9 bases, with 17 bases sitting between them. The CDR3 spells CASSEAGRGIGCYTF. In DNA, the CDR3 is TGTGCCAGCAGTGAAGCCGGGAGGGGGATAGGGTGCTACACCTTC. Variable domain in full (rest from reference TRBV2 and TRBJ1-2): EPEVTQTPSHQVTQMGQEVILRCVPISNHLYFYWYRQILGQKVEFLVSFYNNEISEKSEIFDDQFSVERPDGSNFTLKIRSTKLEDSAMYFCASSEAGRGIGCYTFGSGTRLTVV.

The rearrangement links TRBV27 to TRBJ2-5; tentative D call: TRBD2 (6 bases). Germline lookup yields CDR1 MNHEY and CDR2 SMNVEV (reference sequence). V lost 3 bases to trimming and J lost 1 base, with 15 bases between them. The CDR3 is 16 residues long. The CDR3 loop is CASSFLGRGSQETQYF. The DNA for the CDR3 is TGTGCCAGCAGTTTCTTGGGACGGGGGAGCCAAGAGACCCAGTACTTC.

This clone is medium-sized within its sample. In DNA, the CDR3 is TGTGCCATCAGGGACAGCTCTGGAAACACCATATATTTT. Its translation: CAIRDSSGNTIYF. This chain uses TRBV10-3 with TRBJ1-3, with a tentative D call TRBD1 (6 bases). CDR3 length equals 13 residues. The germline V gene encodes CDR1 ENHRY and CDR2 SYGVKD. V dropped 6 bases and J dropped 0 bases, with 6 bases sitting between them.

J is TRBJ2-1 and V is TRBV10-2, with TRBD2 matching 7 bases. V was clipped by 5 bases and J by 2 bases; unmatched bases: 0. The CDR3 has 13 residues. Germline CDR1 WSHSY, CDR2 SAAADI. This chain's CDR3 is CASSREAYNEQFF. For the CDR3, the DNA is TGCGCCAGCAGTCGGGAGGCCTACAATGAGCAGTTCTTC.